This T cell receptor beta chain was retrieved from a study of T-cell reconstitution after alpha-beta-depleted transplantation in children. Study findings and constraints: Some patients owed their high day-60 TCRbeta diversity to surviving recipient T cells and thymic progenitors.

During its preparation, the TCRbeta library received unique molecular identifiers. MiXCR, run by TCRdb on the PCR reads, gives a single entry per CDR3 protein. This sample has 600,000 or so distinct CDR3 sequences, with 20% to 25% found just once. This clonotype was counted only a few times. The antigen is unknown. Trimming took off 6 bases at V and 9 bases at J, with 12 bases between the two ends. This CDR3 comprises 12 residues. The chain uses TRBV12-3 or TRBV12-4 and TRBJ2-1; tentatively, D is TRBD1 (6 bases). The sequences come from PBMCs, mostly from graft donor cells, collected 360 days after TCRalphabeta/CD19-depleted stem cell transplant. The source is a boy less than two years old who had a stem cell transplant for acute myeloid leukemia, so the T cells may come from the graft donor. CDR3 residues: CASRRQDLEQFF. The CDR3 DNA is TGTGCCAGCAGAAGACAGGATCTTGAGCAGTTCTTC.